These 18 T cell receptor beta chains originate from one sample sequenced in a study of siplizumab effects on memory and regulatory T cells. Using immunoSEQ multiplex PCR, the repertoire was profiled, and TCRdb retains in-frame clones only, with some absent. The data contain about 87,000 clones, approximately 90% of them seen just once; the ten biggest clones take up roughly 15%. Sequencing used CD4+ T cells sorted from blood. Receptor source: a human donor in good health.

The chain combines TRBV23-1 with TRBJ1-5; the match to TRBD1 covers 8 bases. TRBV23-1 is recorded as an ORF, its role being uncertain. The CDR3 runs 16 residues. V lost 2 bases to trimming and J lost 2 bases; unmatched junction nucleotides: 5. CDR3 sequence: CASSQPTGACNQPQHF. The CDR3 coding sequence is TGCGCCAGCAGTCAACCGACAGGGGCGTGCAATCAGCCCCAGCATTTT.

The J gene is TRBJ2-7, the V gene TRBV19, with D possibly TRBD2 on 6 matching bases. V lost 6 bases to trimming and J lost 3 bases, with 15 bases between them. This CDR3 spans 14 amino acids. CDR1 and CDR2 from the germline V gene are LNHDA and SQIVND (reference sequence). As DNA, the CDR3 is TGTGCCAGTAGCCGGGACTCAGCTAGCTACGAGCAGTACTTC. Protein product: CASSRDSASYEQYF.

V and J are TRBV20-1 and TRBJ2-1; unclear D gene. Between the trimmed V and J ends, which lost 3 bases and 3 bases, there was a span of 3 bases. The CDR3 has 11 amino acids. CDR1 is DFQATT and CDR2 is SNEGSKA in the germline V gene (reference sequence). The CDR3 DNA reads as TGCAGTGCTAGTAACTACAATGAGCAGTTCTTC. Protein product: CSASNYNEQFF.

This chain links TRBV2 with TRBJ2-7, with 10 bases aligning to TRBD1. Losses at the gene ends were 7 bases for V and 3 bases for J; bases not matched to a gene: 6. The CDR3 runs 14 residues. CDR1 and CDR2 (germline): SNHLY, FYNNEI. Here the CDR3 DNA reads TGTGCCAGCAAACAGACAGGGGGCGTCTACGAGCAGTACTTC. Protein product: CASKQTGGVYEQYF.

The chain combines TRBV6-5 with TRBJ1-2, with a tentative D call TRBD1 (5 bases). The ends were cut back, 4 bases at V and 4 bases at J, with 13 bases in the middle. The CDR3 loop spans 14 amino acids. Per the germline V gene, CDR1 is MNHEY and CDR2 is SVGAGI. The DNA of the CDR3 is TGTGCCAGCAGTTTCAGGGTCCAGGGCTATGGCTACACCTTC. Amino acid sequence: CASSFRVQGYGYTF.

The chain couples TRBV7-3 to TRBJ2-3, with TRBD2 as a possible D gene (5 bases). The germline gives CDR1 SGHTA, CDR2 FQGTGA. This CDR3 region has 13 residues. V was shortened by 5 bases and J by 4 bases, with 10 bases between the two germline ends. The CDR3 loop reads CASSQPGSDTQYF. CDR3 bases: TGTGCCAGCAGCCAACCGGGGTCAGATACGCAGTATTTT.

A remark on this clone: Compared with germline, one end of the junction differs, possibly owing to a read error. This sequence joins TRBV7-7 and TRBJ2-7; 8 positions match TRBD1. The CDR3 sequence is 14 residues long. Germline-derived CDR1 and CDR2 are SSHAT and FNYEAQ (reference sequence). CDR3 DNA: TGTGCTAGCAGCTTGTCCCCAGGGGGCAACGAGCAGTACTTC. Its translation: CASSLSPGGNEQYF.

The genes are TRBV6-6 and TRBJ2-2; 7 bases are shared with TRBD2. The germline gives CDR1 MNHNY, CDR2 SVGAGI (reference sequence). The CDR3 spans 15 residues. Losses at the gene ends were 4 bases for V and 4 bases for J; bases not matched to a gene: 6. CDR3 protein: CASSSQREGTGELFF. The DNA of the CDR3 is TGTGCCAGCAGTTCCCAGCGGGAAGGCACCGGGGAGCTGTTTTTT.

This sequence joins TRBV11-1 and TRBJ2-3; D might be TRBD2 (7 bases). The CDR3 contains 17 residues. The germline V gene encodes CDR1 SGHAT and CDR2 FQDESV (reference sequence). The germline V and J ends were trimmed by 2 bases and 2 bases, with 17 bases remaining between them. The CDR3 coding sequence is TGTGCCAGCAGCTTAAGGGGGGGCGGATCCCCCACAGATACGCAGTATTTT. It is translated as CASSLRGGGSPTDTQYF.

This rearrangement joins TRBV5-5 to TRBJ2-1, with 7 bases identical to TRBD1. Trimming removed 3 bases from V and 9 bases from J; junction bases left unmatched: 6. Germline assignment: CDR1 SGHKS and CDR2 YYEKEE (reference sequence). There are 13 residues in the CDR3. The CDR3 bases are TGTGCCAGCAGCTACCGACAGGGCGGTGAGCAGTTCTTC. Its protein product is CASSYRQGGEQFF.

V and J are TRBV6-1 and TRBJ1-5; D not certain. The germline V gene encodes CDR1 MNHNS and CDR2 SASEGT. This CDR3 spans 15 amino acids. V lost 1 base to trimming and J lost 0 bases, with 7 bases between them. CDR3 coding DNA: TGTGCCAGCAGTGAAGGACGGAGTAGCAATCAGCCCCAGCATTTT. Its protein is CASSEGRSSNQPQHF.

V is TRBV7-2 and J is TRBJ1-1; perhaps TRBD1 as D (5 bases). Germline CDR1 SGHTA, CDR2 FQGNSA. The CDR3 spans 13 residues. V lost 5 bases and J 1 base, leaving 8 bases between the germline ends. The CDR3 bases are TGTGCCAGCAGCACGACAGCGAACACTGAAGCTTTCTTT. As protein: CASSTTANTEAFF. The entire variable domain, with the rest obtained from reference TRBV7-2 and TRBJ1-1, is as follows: GAGVSQSPSNKVTEKGKDVELRCDPISGHTALYWYRQSLGQGLEFLIYFQGNSAPDKSGLPSDRFSAERTGGSVSTLTIQRTQQEDSAVYLCASSTTANTEAFFGQGTRLTVV.

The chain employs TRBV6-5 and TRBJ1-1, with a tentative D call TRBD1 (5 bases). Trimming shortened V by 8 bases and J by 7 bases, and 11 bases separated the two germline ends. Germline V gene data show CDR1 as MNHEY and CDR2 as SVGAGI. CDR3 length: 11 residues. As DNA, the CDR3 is TGTGCCAGCCATAACGGGGGTGAAGCTTTCTTT. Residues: CASHNGGEAFF.

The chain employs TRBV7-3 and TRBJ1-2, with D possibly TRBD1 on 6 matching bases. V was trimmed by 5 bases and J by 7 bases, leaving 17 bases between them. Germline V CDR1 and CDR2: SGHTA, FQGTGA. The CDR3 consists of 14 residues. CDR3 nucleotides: TGTGCCAGCAGCCCCGGACAGAGCCCCTTTGGCTACACCTTC. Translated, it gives CASSPGQSPFGYTF.

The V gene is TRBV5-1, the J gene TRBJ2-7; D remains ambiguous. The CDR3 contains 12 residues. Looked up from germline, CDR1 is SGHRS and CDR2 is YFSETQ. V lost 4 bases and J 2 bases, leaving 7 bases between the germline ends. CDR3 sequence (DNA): TGCGCCAGCAGCCGAGAGCCCTACGAGCAGTACTTC. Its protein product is CASSREPYEQYF.

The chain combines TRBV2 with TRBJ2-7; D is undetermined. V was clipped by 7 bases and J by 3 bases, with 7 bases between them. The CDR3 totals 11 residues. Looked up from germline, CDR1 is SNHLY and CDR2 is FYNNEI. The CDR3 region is CASTVLYEQYF. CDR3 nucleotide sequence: TGTGCCAGCACCGTCCTCTACGAGCAGTACTTC.

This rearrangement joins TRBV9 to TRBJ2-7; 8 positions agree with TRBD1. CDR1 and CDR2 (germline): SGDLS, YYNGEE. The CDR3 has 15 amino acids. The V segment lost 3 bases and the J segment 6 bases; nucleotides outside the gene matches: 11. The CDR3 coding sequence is TGTGCCAGCAGCGCCCAGGGACAGGCCTTCTCCGAGCAGTACTTC. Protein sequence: CASSAQGQAFSEQYF.

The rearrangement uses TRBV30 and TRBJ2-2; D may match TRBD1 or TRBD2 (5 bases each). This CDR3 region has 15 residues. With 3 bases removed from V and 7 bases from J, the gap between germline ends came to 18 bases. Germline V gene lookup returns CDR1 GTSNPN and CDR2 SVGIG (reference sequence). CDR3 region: CAWRGDGLLGGELFF. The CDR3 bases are TGTGCCTGGAGGGGGGATGGCCTTCTTGGCGGGGAGCTGTTTTTT.